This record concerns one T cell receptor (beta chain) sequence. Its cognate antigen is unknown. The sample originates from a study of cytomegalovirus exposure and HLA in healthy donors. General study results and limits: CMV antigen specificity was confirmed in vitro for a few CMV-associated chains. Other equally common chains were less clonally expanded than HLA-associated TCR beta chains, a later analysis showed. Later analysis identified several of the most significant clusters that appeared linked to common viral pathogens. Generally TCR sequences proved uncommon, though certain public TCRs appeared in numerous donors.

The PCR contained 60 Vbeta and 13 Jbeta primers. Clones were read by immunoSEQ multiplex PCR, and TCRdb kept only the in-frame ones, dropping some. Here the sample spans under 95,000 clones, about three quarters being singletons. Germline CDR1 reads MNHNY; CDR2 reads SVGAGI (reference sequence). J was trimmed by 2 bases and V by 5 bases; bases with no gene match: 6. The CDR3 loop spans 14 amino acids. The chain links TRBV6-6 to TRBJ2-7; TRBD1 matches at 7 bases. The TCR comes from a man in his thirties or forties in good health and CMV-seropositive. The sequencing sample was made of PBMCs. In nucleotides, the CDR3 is TGTGCCAGCAGTCCCCGGGACAGTCCCTACGAGCAGTACTTC. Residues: CASSPRDSPYEQYF.